The sequence of this T cell receptor beta chain was determined in a study of CD39 and CD103 CD8 tumor-infiltrating T cells. Using immunoSEQ multiplex PCR, the repertoire was profiled, and TCRdb retains in-frame clones only, with some absent. The table has roughly 15,000 clones, 75% to 95% seen once. Patients were not receiving any therapy when their samples were collected. This clone has a handful of counts. The CDR3 totals 16 residues. Between the trimmed V and J ends, which lost 5 bases and 6 bases, there was a span of 22 bases. Germline V CDR1 and CDR2: PRHDT, FYEKMQ (reference sequence). The source of this sequence is a human donor with head and neck squamous cell carcinoma. The V gene is TRBV13, the J gene TRBJ1-2; TRBD1 is a possible D gene (6 bases). Sequences were obtained from CD8+ T cells sorted from blood. This sample's subset: total memory CD8 T cells (CD45RA-CCR7+/-) from blood or uninvolved lymph node. The CDR3 coding sequence is TGTGCCAGCAGCACTCAGGGGTTTAGGGATTTAGATGGCTACACCTTC. Translating gives CASSTQGFRDLDGYTF. Together with reference TRBV13 and TRBJ1-2, the CDR3 gives the full variable domain: AAGVIQSPRHLIKEKRETATLKCYPIPRHDTVYWYQQGPGQDPQFLISFYEKMQSDKGSIPDRFSAQQFSDYHSELNMSSLELGDSALYFCASSTQGFRDLDGYTFGSGTRLTVV.